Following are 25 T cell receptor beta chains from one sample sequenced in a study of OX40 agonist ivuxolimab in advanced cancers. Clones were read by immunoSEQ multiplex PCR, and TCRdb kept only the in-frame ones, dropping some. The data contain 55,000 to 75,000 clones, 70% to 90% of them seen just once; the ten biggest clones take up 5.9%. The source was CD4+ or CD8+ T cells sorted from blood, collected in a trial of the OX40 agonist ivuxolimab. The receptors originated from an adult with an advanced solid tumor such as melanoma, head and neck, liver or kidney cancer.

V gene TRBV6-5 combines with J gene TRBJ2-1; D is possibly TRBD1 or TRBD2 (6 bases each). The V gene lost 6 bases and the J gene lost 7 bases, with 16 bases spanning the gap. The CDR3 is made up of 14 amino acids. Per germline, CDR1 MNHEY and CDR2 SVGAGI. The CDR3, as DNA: TGTGCCAGCAGCCAGGGGTGGGGGAGGAATGAGCAGTTCTTC. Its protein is CASSQGWGRNEQFF.

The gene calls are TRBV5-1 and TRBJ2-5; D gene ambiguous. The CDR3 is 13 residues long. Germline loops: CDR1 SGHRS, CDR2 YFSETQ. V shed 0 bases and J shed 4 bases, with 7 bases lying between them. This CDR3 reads CASSLGQSETQYF. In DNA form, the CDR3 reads TGCGCCAGCAGCTTGGGGCAATCAGAGACCCAGTACTTC.

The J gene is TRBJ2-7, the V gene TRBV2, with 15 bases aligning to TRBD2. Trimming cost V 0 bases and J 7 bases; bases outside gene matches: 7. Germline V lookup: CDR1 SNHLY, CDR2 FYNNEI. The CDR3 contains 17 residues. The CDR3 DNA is TGTGCCAGCAGTGAAGCCGGGACTAGCGGGAGGTCGGGGGAGCAGTACTTC. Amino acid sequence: CASSEAGTSGRSGEQYF.

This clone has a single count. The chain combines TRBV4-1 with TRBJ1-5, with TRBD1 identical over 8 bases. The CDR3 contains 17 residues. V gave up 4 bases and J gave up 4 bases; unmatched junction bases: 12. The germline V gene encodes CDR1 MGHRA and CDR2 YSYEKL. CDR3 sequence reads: CASSPVARDRSNQPQHF. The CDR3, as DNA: TGCGCCAGCAGCCCGGTAGCCCGGGACAGGAGTAATCAGCCCCAGCATTTT.

The CDR3 protein is CASSVGGRGKETQYF. CDR3 in DNA: TGTGCCAGTAGTGTTGGCGGGAGAGGGAAAGAGACCCAGTACTTC. This chain links TRBV19 with TRBJ2-5, with TRBD2 identical over 7 bases. Trimming removed 5 bases from V and 3 bases from J; junction bases left unmatched: 9. This CDR3 has 15 amino acids. Germline V gene data show CDR1 as LNHDA and CDR2 as SQIVND (reference sequence).

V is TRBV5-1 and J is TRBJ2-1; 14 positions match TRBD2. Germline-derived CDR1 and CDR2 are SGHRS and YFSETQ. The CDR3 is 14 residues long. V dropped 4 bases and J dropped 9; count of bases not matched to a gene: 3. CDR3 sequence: CASSGTSGSGEQFF. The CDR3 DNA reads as TGCGCCAGCAGCGGGACTAGCGGGAGTGGTGAGCAGTTCTTC.

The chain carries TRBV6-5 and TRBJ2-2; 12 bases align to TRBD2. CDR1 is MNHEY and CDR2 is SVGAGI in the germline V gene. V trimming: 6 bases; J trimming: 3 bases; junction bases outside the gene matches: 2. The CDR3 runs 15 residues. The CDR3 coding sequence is TGTGCCAGCAGCAGACTAGCGGGAGACACCGGGGAGCTGTTTTTT. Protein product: CASSRLAGDTGELFF.

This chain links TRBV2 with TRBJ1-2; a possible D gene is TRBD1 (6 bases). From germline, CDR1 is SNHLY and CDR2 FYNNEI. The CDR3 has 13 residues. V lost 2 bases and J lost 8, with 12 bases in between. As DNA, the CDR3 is TGTGCCAGCAGTGAAAGCCAGGGGAGAGGCTACACCTTC. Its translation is CASSESQGRGYTF.

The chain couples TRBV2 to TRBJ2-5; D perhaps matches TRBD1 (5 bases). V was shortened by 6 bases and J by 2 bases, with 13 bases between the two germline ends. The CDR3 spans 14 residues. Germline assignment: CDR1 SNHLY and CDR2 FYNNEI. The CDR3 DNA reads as TGTGCCAGCAGCCAGGGCAGAAAACAAGAGACCCAGTACTTC. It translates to CASSQGRKQETQYF.

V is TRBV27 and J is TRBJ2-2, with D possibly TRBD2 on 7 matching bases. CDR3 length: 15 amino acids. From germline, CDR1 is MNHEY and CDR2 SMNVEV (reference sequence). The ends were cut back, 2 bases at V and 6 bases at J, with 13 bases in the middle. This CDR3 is CASSLGGGLSGELFF. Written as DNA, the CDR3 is TGTGCCAGCAGTTTAGGGGGGGGCCTATCCGGGGAGCTGTTTTTT.

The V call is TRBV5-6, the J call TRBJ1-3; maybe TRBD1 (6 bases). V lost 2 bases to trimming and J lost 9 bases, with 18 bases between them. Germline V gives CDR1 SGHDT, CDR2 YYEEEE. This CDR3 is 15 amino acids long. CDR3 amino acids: CASSLGRRQVVTIYF. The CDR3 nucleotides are TGTGCCAGCAGCTTAGGCAGAAGACAGGTAGTCACCATATATTTT.

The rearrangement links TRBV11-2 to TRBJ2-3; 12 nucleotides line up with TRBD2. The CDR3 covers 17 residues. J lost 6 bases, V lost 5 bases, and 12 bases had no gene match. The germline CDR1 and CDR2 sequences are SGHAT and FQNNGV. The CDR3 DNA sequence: TGTGCCAGCAGCGCCCGACTAGCGGGGGTCCCTAAGGATACGCAGTATTTT. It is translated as CASSARLAGVPKDTQYF.

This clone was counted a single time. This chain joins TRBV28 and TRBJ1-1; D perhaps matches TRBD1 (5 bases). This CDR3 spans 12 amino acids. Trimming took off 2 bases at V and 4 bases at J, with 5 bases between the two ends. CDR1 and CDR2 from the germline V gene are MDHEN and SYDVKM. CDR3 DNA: TGTGCCAGCAGTTTAGGGACCACTGAAGCTTTCTTT. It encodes CASSLGTTEAFF.

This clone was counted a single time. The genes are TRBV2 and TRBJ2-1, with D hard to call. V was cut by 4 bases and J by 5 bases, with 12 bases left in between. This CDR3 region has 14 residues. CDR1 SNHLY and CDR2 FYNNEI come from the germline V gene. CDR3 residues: CASSGQALNNEQFF. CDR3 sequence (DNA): TGTGCCAGCAGTGGGCAGGCCCTCAACAATGAGCAGTTCTTC.

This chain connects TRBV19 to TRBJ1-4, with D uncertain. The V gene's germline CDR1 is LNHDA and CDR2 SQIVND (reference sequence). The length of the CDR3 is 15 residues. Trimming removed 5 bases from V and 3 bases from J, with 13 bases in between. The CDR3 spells CASSPKLKANEKLFF. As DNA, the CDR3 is TGTGCCAGTAGTCCGAAATTAAAGGCTAATGAAAAACTGTTTTTT.

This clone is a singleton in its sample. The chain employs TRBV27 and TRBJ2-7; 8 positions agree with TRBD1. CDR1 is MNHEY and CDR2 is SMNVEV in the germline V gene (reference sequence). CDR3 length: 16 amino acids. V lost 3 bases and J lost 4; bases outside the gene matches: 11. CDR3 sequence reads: CASSLASGTGYYEQYV. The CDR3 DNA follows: TGTGCCAGCAGTTTGGCCTCCGGGACAGGATATTACGAGCAGTACGTC.

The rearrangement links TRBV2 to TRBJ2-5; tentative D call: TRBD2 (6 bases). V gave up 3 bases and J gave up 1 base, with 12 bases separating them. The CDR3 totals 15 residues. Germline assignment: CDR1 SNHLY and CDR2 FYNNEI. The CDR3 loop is CASSEFKTSQETQYF. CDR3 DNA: TGTGCCAGCAGTGAGTTTAAGACTAGCCAAGAGACCCAGTACTTC.

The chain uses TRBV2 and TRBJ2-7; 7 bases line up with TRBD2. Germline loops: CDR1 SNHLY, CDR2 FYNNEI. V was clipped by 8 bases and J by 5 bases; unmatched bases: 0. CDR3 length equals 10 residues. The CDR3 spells CASGGDEQYV. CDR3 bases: TGTGCCAGCGGGGGGGACGAGCAGTACGTC.

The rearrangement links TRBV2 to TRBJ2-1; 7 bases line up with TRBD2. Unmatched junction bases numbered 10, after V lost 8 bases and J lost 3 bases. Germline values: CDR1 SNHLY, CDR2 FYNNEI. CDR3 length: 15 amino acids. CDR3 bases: TGTGCCAGCTCTAGCGGCGAACCATTCTACAATGAGCAGTTCTTC. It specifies CASSSGEPFYNEQFF.

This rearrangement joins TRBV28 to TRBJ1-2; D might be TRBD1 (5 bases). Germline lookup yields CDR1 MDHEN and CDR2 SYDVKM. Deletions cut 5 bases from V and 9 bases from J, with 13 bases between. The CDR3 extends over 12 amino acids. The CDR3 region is CASSARAWSYTF. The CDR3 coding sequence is TGTGCCAGCAGTGCCAGGGCTTGGAGCTACACCTTC.

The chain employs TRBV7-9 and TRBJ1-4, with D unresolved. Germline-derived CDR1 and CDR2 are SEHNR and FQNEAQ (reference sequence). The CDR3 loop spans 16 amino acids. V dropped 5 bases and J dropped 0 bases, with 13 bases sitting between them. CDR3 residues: CASSARNSATNEKLFF. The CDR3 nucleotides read TGTGCCAGCAGCGCGCGGAACTCTGCAACTAATGAAAAACTGTTTTTT.

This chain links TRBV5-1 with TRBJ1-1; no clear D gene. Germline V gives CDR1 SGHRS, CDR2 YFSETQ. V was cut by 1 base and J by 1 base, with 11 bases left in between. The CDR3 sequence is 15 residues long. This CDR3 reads CASSLLFSGNTEAFF. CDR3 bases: TGCGCCAGCAGCTTGTTGTTTTCCGGGAACACTGAAGCTTTCTTT.

CDR3 DNA: TGTGCCAGCAGCTTTGCTTCAGGGCAAACTGAAGCTTTCTTT. This translates into CASSFASGQTEAFF. The chain joins TRBV7-9 to TRBJ1-1; TRBD1 is a possible D gene (5 bases). V lost 3 bases and J lost 5, with 13 bases in between. From germline, CDR1 is SEHNR and CDR2 FQNEAQ (reference sequence). CDR3 length: 14 residues.

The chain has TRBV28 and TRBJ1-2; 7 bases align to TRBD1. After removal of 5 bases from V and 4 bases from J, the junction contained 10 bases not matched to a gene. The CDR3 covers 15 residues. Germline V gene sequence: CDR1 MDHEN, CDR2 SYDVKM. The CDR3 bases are TGTGCCAGCAGTCTAAAGGGGGCGGATTCCTATGGCTACACCTTC. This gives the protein CASSLKGADSYGYTF.

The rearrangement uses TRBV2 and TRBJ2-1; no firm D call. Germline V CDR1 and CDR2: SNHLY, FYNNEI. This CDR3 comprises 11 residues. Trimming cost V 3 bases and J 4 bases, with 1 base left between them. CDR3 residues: CASSDYNEQFF. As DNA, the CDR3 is TGTGCCAGCAGTGATTACAATGAGCAGTTCTTC. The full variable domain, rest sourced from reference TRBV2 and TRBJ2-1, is EPEVTQTPSHQVTQMGQEVILRCVPISNHLYFYWYRQILGQKVEFLVSFYNNEISEKSEIFDDQFSVERPDGSNFTLKIRSTKLEDSAMYFCASSDYNEQFFGPGTRLTVL.